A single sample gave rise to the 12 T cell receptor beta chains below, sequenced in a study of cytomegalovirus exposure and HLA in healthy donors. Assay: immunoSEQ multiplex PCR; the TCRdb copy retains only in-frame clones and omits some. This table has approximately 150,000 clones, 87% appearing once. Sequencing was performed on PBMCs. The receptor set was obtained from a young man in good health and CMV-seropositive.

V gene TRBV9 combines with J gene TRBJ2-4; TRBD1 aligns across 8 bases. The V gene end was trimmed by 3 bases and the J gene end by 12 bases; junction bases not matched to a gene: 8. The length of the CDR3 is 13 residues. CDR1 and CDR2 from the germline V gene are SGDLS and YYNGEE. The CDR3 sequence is CASSDGTGGDQYF. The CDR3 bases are TGTGCCAGCAGCGACGGGACAGGTGGGGATCAGTACTTC.

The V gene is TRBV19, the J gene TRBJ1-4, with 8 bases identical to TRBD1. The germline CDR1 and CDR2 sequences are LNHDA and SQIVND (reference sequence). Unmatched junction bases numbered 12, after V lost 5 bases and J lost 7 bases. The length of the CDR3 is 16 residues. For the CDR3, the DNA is TGTGCCAGTAGTGCCAACCGAGGACAGGGTTTTGAAAAACTGTTTTTT. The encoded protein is CASSANRGQGFEKLFF.

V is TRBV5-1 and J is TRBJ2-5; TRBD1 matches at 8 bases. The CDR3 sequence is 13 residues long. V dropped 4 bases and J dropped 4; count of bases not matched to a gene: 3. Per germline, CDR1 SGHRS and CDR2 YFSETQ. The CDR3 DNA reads TGCGCCAGCAGCCCCGGGACAGGAGAGACCCAGTACTTC. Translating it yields CASSPGTGETQYF.

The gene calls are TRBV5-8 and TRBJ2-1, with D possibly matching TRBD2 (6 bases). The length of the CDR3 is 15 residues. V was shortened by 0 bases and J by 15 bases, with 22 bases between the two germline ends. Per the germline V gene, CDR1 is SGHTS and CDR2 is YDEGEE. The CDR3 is CASSLGGVVGRGPFF. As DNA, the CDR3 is TGTGCCAGCAGCTTGGGGGGGGTTGTAGGCCGTGGTCCGTTCTTC.

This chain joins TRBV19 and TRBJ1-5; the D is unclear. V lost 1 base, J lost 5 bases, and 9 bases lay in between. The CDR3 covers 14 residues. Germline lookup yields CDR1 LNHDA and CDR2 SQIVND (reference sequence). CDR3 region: CASSIATAYQPQHF. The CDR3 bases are TGTGCCAGTAGTATAGCTACAGCTTATCAGCCCCAGCATTTT. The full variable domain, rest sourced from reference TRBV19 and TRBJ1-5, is DGGITQSPKYLFRKEGQNVTLSCEQNLNHDAMYWYRQDPGQGLRLIYYSQIVNDFQKGDIAEGYSVSREKKESFPLTVTSAQKNPTAFYLCASSIATAYQPQHFGDGTRLSIL.

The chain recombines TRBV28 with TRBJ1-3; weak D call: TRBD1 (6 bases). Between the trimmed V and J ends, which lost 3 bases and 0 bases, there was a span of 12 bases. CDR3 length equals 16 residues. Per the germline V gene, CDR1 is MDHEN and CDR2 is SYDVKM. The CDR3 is CASSFVGQTSGNTIYF. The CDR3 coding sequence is TGTGCCAGCAGTTTCGTAGGACAGACCTCTGGAAACACCATATATTTT. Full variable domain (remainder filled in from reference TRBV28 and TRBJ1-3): DVKVTQSSRYLVKRTGEKVFLECVQDMDHENMFWYRQDPGLGLRLIYFSYDVKMKEKGDIPEGYSVSREKKERFSLILESASTNQTSMYLCASSFVGQTSGNTIYFGEGSWLTVV.

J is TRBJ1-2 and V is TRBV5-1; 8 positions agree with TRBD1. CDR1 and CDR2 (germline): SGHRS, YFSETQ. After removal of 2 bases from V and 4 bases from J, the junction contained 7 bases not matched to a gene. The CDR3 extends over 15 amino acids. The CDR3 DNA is TGCGCCAGCAGCTTTTACAGGGGGTTAAGCTATGGCTACACCTTC. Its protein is CASSFYRGLSYGYTF.

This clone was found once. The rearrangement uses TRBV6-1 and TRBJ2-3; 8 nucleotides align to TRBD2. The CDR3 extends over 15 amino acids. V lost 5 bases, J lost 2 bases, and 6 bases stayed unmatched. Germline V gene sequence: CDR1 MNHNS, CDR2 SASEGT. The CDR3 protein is CASSKTSANTDTQYF. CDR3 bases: TGTGCCAGCAGTAAGACTAGCGCGAACACAGATACGCAGTATTTT.

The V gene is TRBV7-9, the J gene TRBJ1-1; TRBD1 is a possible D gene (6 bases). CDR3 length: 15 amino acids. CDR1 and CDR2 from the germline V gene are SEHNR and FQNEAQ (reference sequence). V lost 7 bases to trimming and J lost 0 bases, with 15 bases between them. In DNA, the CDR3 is TGTGCCAGCACTCCTCAGGGGCAGGTGAACACTGAAGCTTTCTTT. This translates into CASTPQGQVNTEAFF.

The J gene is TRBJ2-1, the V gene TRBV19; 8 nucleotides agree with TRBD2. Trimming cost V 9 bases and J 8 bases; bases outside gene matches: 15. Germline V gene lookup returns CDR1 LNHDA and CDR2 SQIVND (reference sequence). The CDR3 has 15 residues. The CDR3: CASHSSGLSQDEQFF. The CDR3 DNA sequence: TGTGCCAGCCACTCTAGCGGGCTAAGTCAGGATGAGCAGTTCTTC.

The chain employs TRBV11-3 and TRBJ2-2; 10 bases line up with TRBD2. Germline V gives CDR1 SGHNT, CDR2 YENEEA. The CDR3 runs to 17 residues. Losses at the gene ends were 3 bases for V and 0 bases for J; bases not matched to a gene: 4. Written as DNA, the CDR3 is TGTGCCAGCAGCTTTGGGCTAGCGGGGGCGAACACCGGGGAGCTGTTTTTT. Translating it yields CASSFGLAGANTGELFF. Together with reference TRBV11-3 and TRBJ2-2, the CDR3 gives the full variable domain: EAGVVQSPRYKIIEKKQPVAFWCNPISGHNTLYWYLQNLGQGPELLIRYENEEAVDDSQLPKDRFSAERLKGVDSTLKIQPAELGDSAVYLCASSFGLAGANTGELFFGEGSRLTVL.

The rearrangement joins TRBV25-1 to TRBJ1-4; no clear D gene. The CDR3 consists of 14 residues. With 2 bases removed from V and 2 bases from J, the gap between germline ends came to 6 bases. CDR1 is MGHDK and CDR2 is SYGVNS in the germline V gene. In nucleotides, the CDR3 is TGTGCCAGCAGTGAACCCGGGACTAATGAAAAACTGTTTTTT. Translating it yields CASSEPGTNEKLFF.